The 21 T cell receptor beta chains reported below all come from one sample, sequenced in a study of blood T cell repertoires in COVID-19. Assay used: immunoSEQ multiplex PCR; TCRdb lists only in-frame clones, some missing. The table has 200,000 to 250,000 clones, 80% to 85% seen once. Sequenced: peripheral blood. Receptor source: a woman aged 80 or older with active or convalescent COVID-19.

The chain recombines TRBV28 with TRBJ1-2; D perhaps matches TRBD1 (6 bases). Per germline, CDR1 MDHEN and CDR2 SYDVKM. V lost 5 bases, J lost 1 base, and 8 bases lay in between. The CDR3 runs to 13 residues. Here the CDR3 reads CASSQDSNYGYTF. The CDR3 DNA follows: TGTGCCAGCAGTCAGGACAGTAACTATGGCTACACCTTC.

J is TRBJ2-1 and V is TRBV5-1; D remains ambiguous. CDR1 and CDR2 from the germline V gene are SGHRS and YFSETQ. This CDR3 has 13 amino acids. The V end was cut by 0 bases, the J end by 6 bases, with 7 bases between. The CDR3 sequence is CASSLDNVNEQFF. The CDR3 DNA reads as TGCGCCAGCAGCTTGGATAATGTCAATGAGCAGTTCTTC.

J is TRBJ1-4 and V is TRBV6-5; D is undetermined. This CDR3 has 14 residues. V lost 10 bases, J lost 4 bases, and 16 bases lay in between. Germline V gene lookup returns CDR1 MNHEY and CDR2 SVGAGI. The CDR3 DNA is TGTGCCACCCGAAGCCGGGGAATTAATGAAAAACTGTTTTTT. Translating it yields CATRSRGINEKLFF.

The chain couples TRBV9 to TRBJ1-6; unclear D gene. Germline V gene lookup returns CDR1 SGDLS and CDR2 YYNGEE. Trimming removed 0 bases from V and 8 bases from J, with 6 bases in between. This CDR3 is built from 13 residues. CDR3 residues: CASSVDMYSPLHF. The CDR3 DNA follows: TGTGCCAGCAGCGTAGACATGTATTCACCCCTCCACTTT.

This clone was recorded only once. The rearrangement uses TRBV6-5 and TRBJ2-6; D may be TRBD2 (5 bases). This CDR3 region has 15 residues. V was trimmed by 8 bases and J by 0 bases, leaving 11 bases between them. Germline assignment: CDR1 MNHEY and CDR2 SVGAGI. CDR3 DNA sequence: TGTGCCAGCGGGCTGGACTTCTCTGGGGCCAACGTCCTGACTTTC. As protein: CASGLDFSGANVLTF.

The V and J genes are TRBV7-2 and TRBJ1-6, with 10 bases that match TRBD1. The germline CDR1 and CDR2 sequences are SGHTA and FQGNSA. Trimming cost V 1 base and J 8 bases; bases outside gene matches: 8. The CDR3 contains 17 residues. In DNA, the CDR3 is TGTGCCAGCAGCTTAGGGCCTCAGACAGGGGGCCATTCACCCCTCCACTTT. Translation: CASSLGPQTGGHSPLHF.

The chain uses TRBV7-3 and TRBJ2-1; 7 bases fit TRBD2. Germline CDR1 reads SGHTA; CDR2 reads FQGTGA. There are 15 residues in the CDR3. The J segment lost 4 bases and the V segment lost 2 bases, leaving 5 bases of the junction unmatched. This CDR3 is CASSLDGTTYNEQFF. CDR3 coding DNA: TGTGCCAGCAGCTTAGACGGGACTACATACAATGAGCAGTTCTTC.

CDR3 coding DNA: TGCGCCAGCAGCTTGTATGCCAGGGAGGGGACTGAAGCTTTCTTT. Amino acids: CASSLYAREGTEAFF. V gene TRBV5-1 combines with J gene TRBJ1-1; weak D call: TRBD1 (5 bases). CDR3 length equals 15 residues. V lost 1 base and J 5 bases, leaving 15 bases between the germline ends. Germline V gene data show CDR1 as SGHRS and CDR2 as YFSETQ.

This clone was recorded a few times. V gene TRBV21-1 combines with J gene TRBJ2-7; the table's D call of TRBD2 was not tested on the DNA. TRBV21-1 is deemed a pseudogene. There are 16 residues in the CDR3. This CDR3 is CASSPTLLAGLYEQYF. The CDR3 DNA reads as TGTGCCAGCAGCCCAACACTCCTAGCGGGTCTCTACGAGCAGTACTTC.

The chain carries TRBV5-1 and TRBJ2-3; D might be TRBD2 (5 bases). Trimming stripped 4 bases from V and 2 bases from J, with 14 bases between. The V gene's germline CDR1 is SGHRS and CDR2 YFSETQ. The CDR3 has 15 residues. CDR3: CASSTIATSTDTQYF. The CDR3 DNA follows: TGCGCCAGCAGCACCATAGCGACCTCCACAGATACGCAGTATTTT. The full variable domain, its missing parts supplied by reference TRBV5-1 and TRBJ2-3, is KAGVTQTPRYLIKTRGQQVTLSCSPISGHRSVSWYQQTPGQGLQFLFEYFSETQRNKGNFPGRFSGRQFSNSRSEMNVSTLELGDSALYLCASSTIATSTDTQYFGPGTRLTVL.

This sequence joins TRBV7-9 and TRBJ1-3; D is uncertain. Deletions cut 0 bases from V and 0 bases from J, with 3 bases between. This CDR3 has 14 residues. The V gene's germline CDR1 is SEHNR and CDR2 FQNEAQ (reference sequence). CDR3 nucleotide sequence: TGTGCCAGCAGCTTAGCGGCCTCTGGAAACACCATATATTTT. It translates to CASSLAASGNTIYF.

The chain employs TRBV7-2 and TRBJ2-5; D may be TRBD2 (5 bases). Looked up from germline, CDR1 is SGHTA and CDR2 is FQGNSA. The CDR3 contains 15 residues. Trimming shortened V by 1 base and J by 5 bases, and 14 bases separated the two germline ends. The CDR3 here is CASSLGLALGETQYF. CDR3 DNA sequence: TGTGCCAGCAGCTTAGGGCTAGCCTTGGGGGAGACCCAGTACTTC. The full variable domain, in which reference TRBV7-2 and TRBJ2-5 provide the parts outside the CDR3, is GAGVSQSPSNKVTEKGKDVELRCDPISGHTALYWYRQSLGQGLEFLIYFQGNSAPDKSGLPSDRFSAERTGGSVSTLTIQRTQQEDSAVYLCASSLGLALGETQYFGPGTRLLVL.

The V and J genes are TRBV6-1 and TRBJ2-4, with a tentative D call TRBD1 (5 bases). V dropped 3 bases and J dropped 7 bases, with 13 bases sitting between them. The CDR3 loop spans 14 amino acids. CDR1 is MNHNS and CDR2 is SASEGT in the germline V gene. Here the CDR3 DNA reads TGTGCCAGCAGTGAGGCAGGGTTTTTGAACATTCAGTACTTC. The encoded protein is CASSEAGFLNIQYF.

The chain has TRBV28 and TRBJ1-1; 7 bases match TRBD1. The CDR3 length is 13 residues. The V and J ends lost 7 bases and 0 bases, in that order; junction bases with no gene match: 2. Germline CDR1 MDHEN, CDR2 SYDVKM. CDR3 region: CASTGGLNTEAFF. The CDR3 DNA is TGTGCCAGCACAGGGGGTTTGAACACTGAAGCTTTCTTT. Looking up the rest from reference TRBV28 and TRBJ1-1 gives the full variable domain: DVKVTQSSRYLVKRTGEKVFLECVQDMDHENMFWYRQDPGLGLRLIYFSYDVKMKEKGDIPEGYSVSREKKERFSLILESASTNQTSMYLCASTGGLNTEAFFGQGTRLTVV.

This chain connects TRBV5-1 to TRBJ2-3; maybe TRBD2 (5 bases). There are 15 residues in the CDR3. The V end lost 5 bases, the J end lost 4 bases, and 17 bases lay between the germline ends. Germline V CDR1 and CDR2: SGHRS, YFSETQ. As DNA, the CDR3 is TGCGCCAGCAGTCGGCCTGGGAGTAGCGCAGATACGCAGTATTTT. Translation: CASSRPGSSADTQYF.

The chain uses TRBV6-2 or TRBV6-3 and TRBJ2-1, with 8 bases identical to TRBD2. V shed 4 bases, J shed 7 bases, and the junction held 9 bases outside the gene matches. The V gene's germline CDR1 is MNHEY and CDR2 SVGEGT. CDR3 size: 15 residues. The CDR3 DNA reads TGTGCCAGCAGTTCTCCGGGACTAGGAAGAAATGAGCAGTTCTTC. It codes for CASSSPGLGRNEQFF.

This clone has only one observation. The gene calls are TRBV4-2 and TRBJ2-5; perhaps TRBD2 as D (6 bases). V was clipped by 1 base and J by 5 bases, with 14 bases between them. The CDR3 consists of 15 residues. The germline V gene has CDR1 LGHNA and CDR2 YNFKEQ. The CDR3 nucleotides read TGTGCCAGCAGCCAAGCTACTAGCCCGGGGGAGACCCAGTACTTC. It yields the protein CASSQATSPGETQYF.

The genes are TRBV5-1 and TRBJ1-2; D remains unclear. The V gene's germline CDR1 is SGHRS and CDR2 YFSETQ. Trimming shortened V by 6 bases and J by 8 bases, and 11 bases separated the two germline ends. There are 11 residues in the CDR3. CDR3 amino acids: CASNNAAGYTF. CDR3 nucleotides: TGCGCCAGCAACAACGCAGCGGGCTACACCTTC.

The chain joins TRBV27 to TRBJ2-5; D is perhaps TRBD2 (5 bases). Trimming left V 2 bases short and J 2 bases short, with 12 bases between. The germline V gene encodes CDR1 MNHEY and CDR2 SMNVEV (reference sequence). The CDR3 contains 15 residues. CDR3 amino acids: CASSLGSREQETQYF. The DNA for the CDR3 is TGTGCCAGCAGTTTAGGGTCGAGGGAGCAAGAGACCCAGTACTTC.

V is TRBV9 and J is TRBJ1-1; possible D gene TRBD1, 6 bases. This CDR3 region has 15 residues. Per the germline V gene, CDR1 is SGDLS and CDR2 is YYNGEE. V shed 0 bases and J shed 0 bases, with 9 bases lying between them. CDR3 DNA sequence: TGTGCCAGCAGCGTAGTTGGACAGATGAACACTGAAGCTTTCTTT. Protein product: CASSVVGQMNTEAFF.

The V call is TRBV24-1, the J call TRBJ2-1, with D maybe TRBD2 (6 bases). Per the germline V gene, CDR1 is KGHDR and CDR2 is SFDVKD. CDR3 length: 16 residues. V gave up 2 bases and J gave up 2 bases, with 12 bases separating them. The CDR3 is CATSDSLADPYNEQFF. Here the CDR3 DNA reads TGTGCCACCAGTGATTCCTTAGCGGATCCCTACAATGAGCAGTTCTTC.